A single sample is the source of the 21 T cell receptor beta chains below, sequenced in a study of cytomegalovirus exposure and HLA in healthy donors. PCR was performed using 60 Vbeta and 13 Jbeta primers. Generated by immunoSEQ multiplex PCR, the TCRdb table keeps only in-frame clones and is missing some. The sample holds fewer than 250,000 clones; 65% to 85% are singletons and the top ten take about 1.5%. Sequencing was carried out using PBMCs. All receptors come from a woman younger than 35 in good health and CMV-seronegative.

The J gene is TRBJ2-1, the V gene TRBV6-4, with 10 bases lining up with TRBD1. Per the germline V gene, CDR1 is MRHNA and CDR2 is SNTAGT. Trimming removed 5 bases from V and 8 bases from J; junction bases left unmatched: 12. CDR3 size: 16 residues. The CDR3 protein is CASSLWGTGVVDEQFF. The CDR3 nucleotides are TGTGCCAGCAGTCTATGGGGGACAGGGGTGGTGGATGAGCAGTTCTTC.

This chain uses TRBV2 with TRBJ1-5, with 8 positions matching TRBD1. V trimming: 6 bases; J trimming: 7 bases; junction bases outside the gene matches: 8. Germline CDR1 reads SNHLY; CDR2 reads FYNNEI. This CDR3 region has 14 residues. The CDR3 region is CASRPGQGIQPQHF. The CDR3 DNA is TGTGCCAGCAGACCCGGACAGGGAATACAGCCCCAGCATTTT. The entire variable domain, with the rest obtained from reference TRBV2 and TRBJ1-5, is as follows: EPEVTQTPSHQVTQMGQEVILRCVPISNHLYFYWYRQILGQKVEFLVSFYNNEISEKSEIFDDQFSVERPDGSNFTLKIRSTKLEDSAMYFCASRPGQGIQPQHFGDGTRLSIL.

The CDR3 sequence is CASSLEVTQYF. The CDR3 nucleotides read TGTGCCAGCAGTTTAGAGGTGACCCAGTACTTC. J is TRBJ2-5 and V is TRBV28; no reliable D call. The germline CDR1 and CDR2 sequences are MDHEN and SYDVKM. V lost 2 bases and J 7 bases, leaving 5 bases between the germline ends. This CDR3 region has 11 residues. The full variable domain, completed using reference TRBV28 and TRBJ2-5, is DVKVTQSSRYLVKRTGEKVFLECVQDMDHENMFWYRQDPGLGLRLIYFSYDVKMKEKGDIPEGYSVSREKKERFSLILESASTNQTSMYLCASSLEVTQYFGPGTRLLVL.

This chain links TRBV2 with TRBJ2-1, with a tentative D call TRBD1 (6 bases). The ends were cut back, 5 bases at V and 0 bases at J, with 11 bases in the middle. The CDR3 length is 15 residues. CDR1 and CDR2 (germline): SNHLY, FYNNEI. In DNA, the CDR3 is TGTGCCAGCAGTTTGGGGGCAGGCTCCTACAATGAGCAGTTCTTC. Translated: CASSLGAGSYNEQFF.

J is TRBJ1-5 and V is TRBV7-9; no clear D. The CDR3 is made up of 12 amino acids. Germline V lookup: CDR1 SEHNR, CDR2 FQNEAQ (reference sequence). V lost 1 base to trimming and J lost 6 bases, with 4 bases between them. CDR3 nucleotide sequence: TGTGCCAGCAGCTTAGGAGGTCAGCCCCAGCATTTT. Translating it yields CASSLGGQPQHF. Together with reference TRBV7-9 and TRBJ1-5, the CDR3 gives the full variable domain: DTGVSQNPRHKITKRGQNVTFRCDPISEHNRLYWYRQTLGQGPEFLTYFQNEAQLEKSRLLSDRFSAERPKGSFSTLEIQRTEQGDSAMYLCASSLGGQPQHFGDGTRLSIL.

The chain carries TRBV9 and TRBJ2-7; D may be TRBD1 (5 bases). V was shortened by 5 bases and J by 4 bases, with 10 bases between the two germline ends. Germline V lookup: CDR1 SGDLS, CDR2 YYNGEE. CDR3 size: 12 residues. The CDR3 bases are TGTGCCAGCAGTAAAGCAGGGTACGAGCAGTACTTC. Translating gives CASSKAGYEQYF.

The chain employs TRBV7-8 and TRBJ1-1; tentative D call: TRBD1 (6 bases). The germline V gene has CDR1 SGHVS and CDR2 FQNEAQ. The CDR3 runs 13 residues. V dropped 6 bases and J dropped 4 bases, with 12 bases sitting between them. CDR3 DNA sequence: TGTGCCAGCAGGGGCGGGGGGCCCACTGAAGCTTTCTTT. This translates into CASRGGGPTEAFF. Looking up the rest from reference TRBV7-8 and TRBJ1-1 gives the full variable domain: GAGVSQSPRYKVAKRGQDVALRCDPISGHVSLFWYQQALGQGPEFLTYFQNEAQLDKSGLPSDRFFAERPEGSVSTLKIQRTQQEDSAVYLCASRGGGPTEAFFGQGTRLTVV.

This clone is a singleton in its sample. V usage is TRBV4-1 and J usage is TRBJ2-2, with TRBD2 matching 8 bases. Germline CDR1 and CDR2: MGHRA and YSYEKL. V trimming: 0 bases; J trimming: 3 bases; junction bases outside the gene matches: 3. This CDR3 comprises 16 residues. The CDR3 here is CASSQESGRDTGELFF. The CDR3 DNA follows: TGCGCCAGCAGCCAAGAGAGCGGGAGAGACACCGGGGAGCTGTTTTTT.

The V gene is TRBV7-9, the J gene TRBJ1-6; 9 nucleotides match TRBD1. Unmatched junction bases numbered 5, after V lost 4 bases and J lost 4 bases. Per the germline V gene, CDR1 is SEHNR and CDR2 is FQNEAQ (reference sequence). The CDR3 loop spans 16 amino acids. Written as DNA, the CDR3 is TGTGCCAGCAGCTCGAAGGACAGGGGTTATAATTCACCCCTCCACTTT. Translated: CASSSKDRGYNSPLHF.

The chain combines TRBV7-3 with TRBJ2-2, with 8 bases identical to TRBD2. J lost 0 bases, V lost 6 bases, and 3 bases had no gene match. The germline CDR1 and CDR2 sequences are SGHTA and FQGTGA. The CDR3 contains 15 residues. In DNA form, the CDR3 reads TGTGCCAGCAGGCCTAGCGGGCCGAACACCGGGGAGCTGTTTTTT. It codes for CASRPSGPNTGELFF. Full variable domain (remainder filled in from reference TRBV7-3 and TRBJ2-2): GAGVSQTPSNKVTEKGKYVELRCDPISGHTALYWYRQSLGQGPEFLIYFQGTGAADDSGLPNDRFFAVRPEGSVSTLKIQRTERGDSAVYLCASRPSGPNTGELFFGEGSRLTVL.

The V and J genes are TRBV7-2 and TRBJ1-6, with TRBD1 matching 7 bases. The length of the CDR3 is 16 residues. Germline V gene sequence: CDR1 SGHTA, CDR2 FQGNSA. With V trimmed by 5 bases and J by 1 base, 5 bases remained unmatched. The CDR3 is CASSRTGDSYNSPLHF. In DNA, the CDR3 is TGTGCCAGCAGCCGCACAGGGGATTCCTATAATTCACCCCTCCACTTT.

This clone was observed a few times. This chain links TRBV5-4 with TRBJ1-1; D gene uncertain. Per germline, CDR1 SGHNT and CDR2 YYREEE (reference sequence). Trimming removed 5 bases from V and 1 base from J, with 9 bases in between. The CDR3 contains 13 residues. Here the CDR3 reads CASRPAGNTEAFF. In DNA form, the CDR3 reads TGTGCCAGCAGGCCTGCAGGGAACACTGAAGCTTTCTTT.

This chain joins TRBV5-6 and TRBJ2-2, with a tentative D call TRBD2 (6 bases). Trimming took 1 base from V and 6 from J, leaving 16 bases between them. CDR1 and CDR2 (germline): SGHDT, YYEEEE. The CDR3 runs 16 residues. CDR3 nucleotide sequence: TGTGCCAGCAGCTTGTGGCGGGAACGAGCGGCCGGGGAGCTGTTTTTT. Translated, it gives CASSLWRERAAGELFF.

This clone appeared once. This chain uses TRBV19 with TRBJ2-7, with 8 bases lining up with TRBD2. Per germline, CDR1 LNHDA and CDR2 SQIVND (reference sequence). The J segment lost 3 bases and the V segment lost 3 bases, leaving 1 base of the junction unmatched. This CDR3 region has 13 residues. CDR3 sequence reads: CASSMGTSYEQYF. Here the CDR3 DNA reads TGTGCCAGTAGTATGGGGACTAGCTACGAGCAGTACTTC.

V and J are TRBV18 and TRBJ2-3; no reliable D call. Germline V gives CDR1 KGHSH, CDR2 LQKENI. Trimming left V 3 bases short and J 6 bases short, with 4 bases between. This CDR3 region has 11 residues. CDR3 sequence (DNA): TGTGCCAGCTCACCGGAGGATACGCAGTATTTT. This encodes CASSPEDTQYF.

This chain connects TRBV7-2 to TRBJ2-3; 11 nucleotides agree with TRBD2. The ends lost 5 bases at V and 2 bases at J; junction bases unmatched: 9. CDR1 is SGHTA and CDR2 is FQGNSA in the germline V gene. The CDR3 runs 17 residues. This CDR3 reads CASSPAPGLADTDTQYF. The CDR3 DNA is TGTGCCAGCAGCCCCGCCCCGGGACTAGCGGACACAGATACGCAGTATTTT.

This rearrangement joins TRBV19 to TRBJ2-7; TRBD2 might be the D (5 bases). Trimming took off 2 bases at V and 4 bases at J, with 15 bases between the two ends. Looked up from germline, CDR1 is LNHDA and CDR2 is SQIVND (reference sequence). This CDR3 region has 15 residues. CDR3 in amino acids: CASSIRREGEYEQYF. CDR3 bases: TGTGCCAGTAGTATAAGGAGAGAGGGCGAATACGAGCAGTACTTC. Variable domain in full (rest from reference TRBV19 and TRBJ2-7): DGGITQSPKYLFRKEGQNVTLSCEQNLNHDAMYWYRQDPGQGLRLIYYSQIVNDFQKGDIAEGYSVSREKKESFPLTVTSAQKNPTAFYLCASSIRREGEYEQYFGPGTRLTVT.

The CDR3 sequence: CASSSNYEGPGANVLTF. Here the CDR3 DNA reads TGTGCCAGCAGTTCAAACTACGAGGGCCCTGGGGCCAACGTCCTGACTTTC. V gene TRBV7-3 combines with J gene TRBJ2-6; tentatively, D is TRBD2 (5 bases). V was trimmed by 6 bases and J by 2 bases, leaving 17 bases between them. The CDR3 extends over 17 amino acids. Germline V gene sequence: CDR1 SGHTA, CDR2 FQGTGA.

V usage is TRBV5-6 and J usage is TRBJ2-7; D may be TRBD2 (5 bases). The germline V and J ends were trimmed by 2 bases and 6 bases, with 15 bases remaining between them. CDR3 length equals 14 residues. Germline CDR1 is SGHDT and CDR2 is YYEEEE. The CDR3 DNA is TGTGCCAGCAGCTTTGTACGGGGAGATGGCGAGCAGTACTTC. This sequence encodes CASSFVRGDGEQYF.

The J gene is TRBJ2-5, the V gene TRBV30; a possible D gene is TRBD2 (6 bases). Germline CDR1 GTSNPN, CDR2 SVGIG (reference sequence). Deletions cut 8 bases from V and 5 bases from J, with 21 bases between. The CDR3 has 14 residues. The CDR3 reads CARINPGVGETQYF. The CDR3 nucleotides read TGTGCCCGAATAAACCCGGGAGTCGGGGAGACCCAGTACTTC.

This rearrangement joins TRBV30 to TRBJ2-7; maybe TRBD2 (7 bases). CDR1 is GTSNPN, CDR2 SVGIG, per germline (reference sequence). The CDR3 sequence is 13 residues long. With 8 bases removed from V and 7 bases from J, the gap between germline ends came to 21 bases. The CDR3 is CAVDKGGGGEQYF. The CDR3 bases are TGTGCCGTGGATAAGGGGGGAGGGGGGGAGCAGTACTTC.